The rows below give T cell receptor beta chains drawn from one sample of a study of T cells in Graves' hyperthyroidism and ophthalmopathy. One entry per CDR3 protein results from TCRdb running MiXCR on the multiplex PCR reads. The table has roughly 350,000 distinct CDR3 sequences, roughly 14% seen once; the top ten hold around a fifth. The sequenced sample consisted of blood. The receptors shown here come from a woman aged 25-40 years with Graves' ophthalmopathy. The CDR3 runs from the conserved cysteine through the conserved F or W. The D gene is left open where the match is weak. Size is omitted from some rows. Given values are once, few, many or a class for expanded clones.

TRBV28	TRBJ2-7	many	-	CASRDTYEQYF	TGTGCCAGCAGGGACACCTACGAGCAGTACTTC
TRBV12-3/TRBV12-4	TRBJ2-5	-	TRBD1	CASSAQGAGRQETQYF	TGTGCCAGCAGTGCACAGGGGGCCGGACGTCAAGAGACCCAGTACTTC
TRBV18	TRBJ1-1	many	-	CASSPISVGRTEAFF	TGTGCCAGCTCACCGATATCCGTAGGAAGAACTGAAGCTTTCTTT
TRBV12-5	TRBJ1-1	many	-	CASGPTRRDTEAFF	TGTGCTAGTGGGCCCACGAGGAGAGACACTGAAGCTTTCTTT
TRBV3-1	TRBJ2-1	-	TRBD2	CASSQGSSGLRGFF	TGTGCCAGCAGCCAAGGATCGTCGGGACTACGAGGTTTCTTC
TRBV7-2	TRBJ2-5	many	TRBD2	CASSLGGAGGSSKTQYF	TGTGCCAGCAGCTTAGGGGGGGCGGGGGGCTCCAGCAAGACCCAGTACTTC
TRBV11-1	TRBJ2-3	-	TRBD1	CASSSAVRTGPVQGTQYF	TGTGCCAGCAGCTCCGCCGTGAGGACAGGGCCAGTTCAGGGTACGCAGTATTTT
TRBV12-3/TRBV12-4	TRBJ2-5	many	-	CASSLFGRQETQYF	TGTGCCAGCAGTTTGTTCGGAAGGCAAGAGACCCAGTACTTC
TRBV12-3/TRBV12-4	TRBJ2-6	few	TRBD1	CASLDFGTGLPGANVLTF	TGTGCCAGCTTGGATTTTGGGACAGGGCTTCCTGGGGCCAACGTCCTGACTTTC
TRBV5-5	TRBJ2-2	many	-	CASSLASWGGTGELFF	TGTGCCAGCAGCTTGGCTTCTTGGGGCGGCACCGGGGAGCTGTTTTTT
TRBV10-3	TRBJ1-3	few	TRBD1	CAISDPLPVPGQGASGNTIYF	TGTGCCATCAGTGACCCTCTGCCCGTTCCGGGACAGGGGGCCTCTGGAAACACCATATATTTT
TRBV30	TRBJ2-1	many	-	CAWSVEGNRPEQFF	TGTGCCTGGAGTGTAGAGGGCAACAGGCCTGAGCAGTTCTTC
TRBV20-1	TRBJ2-2	-	-	CSATKDGRNTGELFF	TGCAGTGCTACCAAGGACGGCAGGAACACCGGGGAGCTGTTTTTT
TRBV7-9	TRBJ1-6	many	-	CASRGTGTQNSPLHF	TGTGCCAGCAGGGGAACGGGGACGCAAAATTCACCCCTCCACTTT
TRBV11-3	TRBJ2-5	many	-	CASSLAPRETQYF	TGTGCCAGCAGCTTAGCCCCCAGAGAGACCCAGTACTTC
TRBV5-1	TRBJ2-5	-	TRBD2	CASSAAIAGQETQYF	TGCGCCAGCAGCGCAGCCATAGCGGGCCAAGAGACCCAGTACTTC
TRBV30	TRBJ2-2	many	-	CAWSLSVTGELFF	TGTGCCTGGAGTCTGAGTGTCACCGGGGAGCTGTTTTTT
TRBV6-5	TRBJ2-1	many	-	CASSYGVSTGRYNEQFF	TGTGCCAGCAGTTACGGGGTCTCGACAGGCCGCTACAATGAGCAGTTCTTC
TRBV15	TRBJ1-2	few	-	CATSRERSKTENGYTF	TGTGCCACCAGCAGAGAAAGATCCAAAACTGAAAATGGCTACACCTTC
TRBV20-1	TRBJ2-7	many	-	CSASSGPFHEQYF	TGCAGTGCTAGCTCAGGTCCCTTCCACGAGCAGTACTTC
TRBV6-1	TRBJ2-7	many	-	CASSFALSQVASYEQYF	TGTGCCAGCAGTTTCGCCCTATCACAGGTCGCCTCCTACGAGCAGTACTTC
TRBV7-9	TRBJ1-2	-	-	CASSLRRGASLDRSYGYTF	TGTGCCAGCAGCCTCCGTCGGGGGGCCTCCTTGGATCGTTCCTATGGCTACACCTTC
TRBV12-3/TRBV12-4	TRBJ2-3	many	TRBD1	CASSIDRGRGADTQYF	TGTGCCAGCAGCATAGACAGGGGGCGCGGTGCAGATACGCAGTATTTT
TRBV4-1	TRBJ2-2	-	-	CASSPGLVNGELFF	TGCGCCAGCAGTCCTGGACTTGTAAACGGGGAGCTGTTTTTT
TRBV12-3/TRBV12-4	TRBJ2-2	-	-	CASSLGQPTGELFF	TGTGCCAGCAGTTTAGGACAGCCCACCGGGGAGCTGTTTTTT
TRBV7-2	TRBJ2-5	-	TRBD2	CASSLAAGGLGEAQYF	TGTGCCAGCAGCTTAGCGGCGGGGGGGCTAGGGGAGGCCCAGTACTTC
TRBV13	TRBJ2-2	many	-	CASSKGPEDSPLTGELFF	TGTGCCAGCAGCAAAGGCCCCGAAGACAGCCCCCTTACCGGGGAGCTGTTTTTT
TRBV19	TRBJ2-1	-	-	CASSTAGTKYNEQFF	TGTGCCAGTAGTACGGCAGGGACAAAGTACAATGAGCAGTTCTTC
TRBV12-3/TRBV12-4	TRBJ2-1	few	-	CASTPRTLYNEQFF	TGTGCCAGCACCCCGAGGACACTATACAATGAGCAGTTCTTC
TRBV6-1	TRBJ1-1	many	-	CASSEAPGWASGRTEAFF	TGTGCCAGCAGTGAAGCGCCGGGGTGGGCCTCGGGACGCACTGAAGCTTTCTTT
TRBV12-3/TRBV12-4	TRBJ2-1	many	-	CASSLGMVRQFF	TGTGCCAGCAGTCTGGGCATGGTGAGGCAGTTCTTC
TRBV12-3/TRBV12-4	TRBJ1-5	many	-	CASSFAGQPQHF	TGTGCCAGCAGTTTCGCCGGGCAGCCCCAGCATTTT
TRBV30	TRBJ2-7	many	-	CAWSGNLDLGLYEQYF	TGTGCCTGGAGTGGAAACTTGGATCTGGGCCTCTACGAGCAGTACTTC
TRBV7-4	TRBJ2-5	many	TRBD1	CASRRIVRTGAAGETQYF	TGTGCCAGCAGACGGATCGTTCGGACAGGGGCCGCTGGAGAGACCCAGTACTTC
TRBV9	TRBJ1-5	few	TRBD1	CASSGQGTPQPQHF	TGTGCCAGCAGCGGACAGGGAACGCCACAGCCCCAGCATTTT
TRBV19	TRBJ2-1	few	-	CASGGPPSVEQFF	TGTGCCAGTGGGGGACCGCCCTCGGTAGAGCAGTTCTTC
TRBV5-1	TRBJ2-3	many	-	CASSLVEGRTDTQYF	TGCGCCAGCAGCTTGGTCGAGGGACGCACAGATACGCAGTATTTT
TRBV7-3	TRBJ1-4	few	TRBD1	CASSFRGRELFF	TGTGCCAGCAGCTTCAGGGGGCGGGAACTGTTTTTT
TRBV19	TRBJ1-1	-	-	CASKGGVKNTEAFF	TGTGCCAGTAAGGGGGGCGTAAAGAACACTGAAGCTTTCTTT
TRBV7-2	TRBJ2-7	many	TRBD2	CASSLESGGTYEQYF	TGTGCCAGCAGCTTAGAATCGGGGGGGACATACGAGCAGTACTTC
TRBV28	TRBJ1-1	-	TRBD1	CASSLSAGQGRGAFF	TGTGCCAGCAGTTTATCCGCTGGACAGGGGCGGGGTGCTTTCTTT
TRBV27	TRBJ2-5	-	TRBD2	CASSLSGVLETQYF	TGTGCCAGCAGTTTGAGCGGGGTGCTGGAGACCCAGTACTTC
TRBV20-1	TRBJ2-7	many	TRBD2	CSARLAGGLHEQYF	TGCAGTGCTCGCCTAGCGGGGGGGCTCCACGAGCAGTACTTC
TRBV3-1	TRBJ2-7	many	TRBD1	CASSLTGADEQYF	TGTGCCAGCAGCTTGACAGGGGCAGACGAGCAGTACTTC
TRBV24-1	TRBJ2-7	-	TRBD1	CATSDTGTVEQYF	TGTGCCACCAGTGACACCGGGACAGTAGAGCAGTACTTC